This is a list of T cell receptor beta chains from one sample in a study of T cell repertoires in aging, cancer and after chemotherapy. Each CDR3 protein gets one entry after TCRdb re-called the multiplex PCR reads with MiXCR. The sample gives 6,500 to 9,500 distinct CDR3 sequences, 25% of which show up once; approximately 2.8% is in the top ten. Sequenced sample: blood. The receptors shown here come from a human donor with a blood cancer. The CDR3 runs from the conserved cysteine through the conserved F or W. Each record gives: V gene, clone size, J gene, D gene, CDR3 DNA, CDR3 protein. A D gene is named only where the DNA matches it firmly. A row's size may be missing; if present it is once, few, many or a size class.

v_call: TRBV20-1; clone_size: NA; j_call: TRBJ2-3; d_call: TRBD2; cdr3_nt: TGCAGTGCCCACCGGGGGGTGGCAGATACGCAGTATTTT; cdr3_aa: CSAHRGVADTQYF
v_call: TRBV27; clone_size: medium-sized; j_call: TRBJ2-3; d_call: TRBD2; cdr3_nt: TGTGCCAGCAGTCGACTAGCGGGACCAGATACGCAGTATTTT; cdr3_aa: CASSRLAGPDTQYF
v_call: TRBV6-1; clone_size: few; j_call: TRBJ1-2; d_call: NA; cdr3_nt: TGTGCCAGCAGTCTCCAGGGCCAAGATGGCTACACCTTC; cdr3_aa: CASSLQGQDGYTF
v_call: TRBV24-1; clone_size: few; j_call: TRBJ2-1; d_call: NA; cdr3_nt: TGTGCCACCAGTGACCCCGGGGGAGCAGTGAGCTCCTACAATGAGCAGTTCTTC; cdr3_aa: CATSDPGGAVSSYNEQFF
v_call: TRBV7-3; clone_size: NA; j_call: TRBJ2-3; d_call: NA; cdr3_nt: TGTGCCAGCAGCTTAACAACAGGAGTGGCAGATACGCAGTATTTT; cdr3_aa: CASSLTTGVADTQYF
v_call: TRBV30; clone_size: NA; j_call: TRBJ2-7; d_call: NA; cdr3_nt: TGTGCCTGGAGCGGCCCGGCCGGGGGTTTGGAGCAGTACTTC; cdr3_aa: CAWSGPAGGLEQYF
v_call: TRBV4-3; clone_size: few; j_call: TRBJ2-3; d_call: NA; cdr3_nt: TGCGCCAGCAGCCAAGATTACCTTGACACAGATACGCAGTATTTT; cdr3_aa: CASSQDYLDTDTQYF
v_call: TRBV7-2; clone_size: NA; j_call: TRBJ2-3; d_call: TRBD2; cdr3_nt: TGTGCCAGCAGCTTAGAAGCGGGAGAGCTTGGGGGTACGCAGTATTTT; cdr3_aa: CASSLEAGELGGTQYF
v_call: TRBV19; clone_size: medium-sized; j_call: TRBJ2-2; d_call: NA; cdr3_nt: TGTGCCAGTAGTATGGTCGGATACACCGGGGAGCTGTTTTTT; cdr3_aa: CASSMVGYTGELFF
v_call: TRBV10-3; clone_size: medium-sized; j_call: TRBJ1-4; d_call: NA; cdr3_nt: TGTGCCATCAGTACAGATGGAAAACTGTTTTTT; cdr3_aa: CAISTDGKLFF
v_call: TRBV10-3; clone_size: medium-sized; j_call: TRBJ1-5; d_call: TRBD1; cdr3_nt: TGTGCCATCACCCCGGGACAGGGTCAGCCCCAGCATTTT; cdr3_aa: CAITPGQGQPQHF
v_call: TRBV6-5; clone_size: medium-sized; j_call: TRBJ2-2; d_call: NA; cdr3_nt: TGTGCCAGCAGGTTTAGACACGCCAACACCGGGGAGCTGTTTTTT; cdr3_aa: CASRFRHANTGELFF
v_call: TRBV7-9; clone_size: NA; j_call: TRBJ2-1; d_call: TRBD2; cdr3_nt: TGTGCCAGCAGCTTCCCGCCGGGGGGACTAGCGGGAGTAGGCTCCTACAATGAGCAGTTCTTC; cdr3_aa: CASSFPPGGLAGVGSYNEQFF
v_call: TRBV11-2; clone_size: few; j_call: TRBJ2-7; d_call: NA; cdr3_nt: TGTGCCAGCAGCATCACCTACGAGCAGTACTTC; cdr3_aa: CASSITYEQYF
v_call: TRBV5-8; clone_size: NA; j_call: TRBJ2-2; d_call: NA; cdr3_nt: TGTGCCAGCAGCTCCCTGGGCCAGGGGAGAAACACCGGGGAGCTGTTTTTT; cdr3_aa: CASSSLGQGRNTGELFF
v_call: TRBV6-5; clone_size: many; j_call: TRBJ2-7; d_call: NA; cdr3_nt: TGTGCCAGCAGTTACTCGGAAGGCCTAGGATCTTCTTACGAGCAGTACTTC; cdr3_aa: CASSYSEGLGSSYEQYF